This T cell receptor beta chain was observed in a study of blood T cells in healthy people across ages (dated by TCRdb to 2013 to 2016). Regarding the complete study: Template switching captured roughly one uniquely barcoded TCR beta cDNA molecule per two T cells in model experiments. Age-related changes in TCR beta repertoire diversity were measured in the study by deep sequencing normalized with unique cDNA molecular identifiers. The donors were split into four age groups: young (average about 15 years), middle-aged (39), aged (around 67) and long-lived (82). Two additional independent replicas of 1 million unique cDNA reads from the same blood draw were analyzed for two donors (one aged 18 to 30 and one aged 80 or older).

V and J are truncated by 5 bases and 1 base respectively, leaving an intervening sequence of 14 bases. Including the terminal cysteine and phenylalanine, the CDR3 comprises 14 residues. Of the read, only the CDR3 DNA is kept; its 42 bases are in frame from base 1. Based on the germline V gene (reference sequence), the CDR1 and CDR2 sequences are DFQATT and SNEGSKA. Points the paper makes about the study in general: Compared with the aged group, more naive CD4+ T cells, fewer expanded clones and increased TCR diversity were shown by the long-lived group, suggesting age selection. Estimates of total diversity from one million sequenced T cells were regarded as lower bounds and underestimates. The CMV infection status of donors was not known, potentially confounding age-related changes in expanded clonotypes. The percentage of naive T cells measured by flow cytometry correlated strongly with observed TCR beta diversity. Observed TCR beta diversity per million T cells fell roughly linearly with age, and a significant reduction was already apparent by age around 40. Bulk unsorted PBMC profiling prevented conclusive comparison of naive and antigen-experienced compartments.

Notes on this clonotype: No cognate antigen has been identified for it. No qualities accompany the bases; no much larger clone lies one base away.

Libraries were made using 5' RACE. The reads were generated on an Illumina HiSeq 2500. The second PCR ran for about 7 to 11 cycles and used a J-beta primer mix along with a sample-barcoded 5' primer. Each TCR beta cDNA molecule received a unique molecular identifier from a template-switch 5' adaptor carrying 12 random nucleotides. Each sample yielded at least 2.5 million CDR3-containing paired-end reads. All of the RNA was converted into first-strand cDNA using the Mint cDNA synthesis kit, with a TRBC-specific oligonucleotide serving as the primer. All cDNA was treated with uracil-DNA glycosylase and then went through a first 18-cycle PCR with the universal primers M1SS and BC2_uni_R. In the authors' own workflow: Each sample was normalized by randomly selecting 1 million high-quality reads, each carrying a distinct molecular identifier. Instead of being binned into consensus sequences, reads with shared molecular identifiers were discarded. MiTCR, set to a Q25 quality threshold and the strictest error-elimination algorithm, was used for CDR3 identification, clonotype clustering and error correction. A nonparametric unseen species model using Euler transformation provided a lower-bound estimate of total TCR beta diversity. TCRdb trimmed public reads at Q25 via fastp, called clones via MiXCR and kept in-frame beta chains. When rows share a CDR3 protein, they turn into one entry using the most common DNA and genes. The V and J calls were not made by the authors but by TCRdb's processing. For this sample there are 800,000 or so distinct CDR3 sequences; more than 20% appear just once. The ten most abundant clones make up roughly 3.8% of the sample.

Donors were a few dozen systemically healthy Caucasian individuals from Russia aged roughly 6 to 100 years. Around 9.8 milliliters of peripheral blood were collected from each donor into EDTA-treated Vacutainer tubes. Ficoll-Paque density-gradient centrifugation was used to isolate PBMCs, with at least 7 million per sample. Total RNA was extracted from PBMCs with Trizol reagent, with at least 5.5 micrograms obtained per sample. The percentages of naive CD45RAhigh/CD27high T cells were determined by flow cytometry on a PBMC aliquot from every donor. In addition, the sample was reused for a study of T cells of mothers and their children. As noted in the second study: Nine systemically healthy Caucasian individuals, comprising three mothers and their six children, were included as donors. cDNA synthesis used all of the extracted RNA, with approximately 1.4 ug of RNA in each 15 ul reaction. Sample barcodes and 2-4 random nucleotides were added via the M1S primer in the second PCR. Over 9 million TCR beta CDR3 reads came from each mother, compared with some 3.1 million reads from each child. In both related and unrelated pairs, thymic selection shapes the output of TCR recombination in a similar way, with inherited differences having only a minor effect. Normalized repertoire overlap was always found to be slightly, but never significantly, higher in related mother-child pairs than in unrelated mother-child pairs. No persistent microchimeric T cell clones were found, with a detection sensitivity of 85 to 100 clones per million clonotypes. The study used deep NGS to compare TCR beta repertoires of mothers and children, seeking features distinguishing related mother-child pairs from unrelated individuals. The mean age was 40 +/- 4 years for the mothers and roughly 11 +/- 4 years for the children. After adapter ligation was performed with NEBNext reagents, the libraries were sequenced on an Illumina HiSeq 2000 with 100+100 nt paired-end reads. To prevent cross-contamination, the mother and child libraries were prepared one month apart and sequenced in separate runs. For each donor, between about 450,000 and 2,300,000 distinct TCR beta clonotypes were identified. Naive TCR beta clonotypes were estimated from low-frequency clonotypes matched to each donor's FACS-determined naive share, without sorting.

This TCR came from a boy under 18 in good health. The rearrangement joined TRBV20-1 to TRBJ1-1, with no D gene named confidently. Sequenced input: blood. CDR3 sequence: CSAATPDENTEAFF. The DNA sequence is given as TGCAGTGCTGCCACCCCGGACGAGAACACTGAAGCTTTCTTT.